This TCR beta chain was recorded in a study of blood T cell repertoires in COVID-19. The table came from immunoSEQ multiplex PCR; TCRdb's copy has only in-frame clones and leaves some out. This table holds some 250,000 clones, roughly 85% found once. This clone is a singleton in its sample. The V gene lost 6 bases and the J gene lost 6 bases, with 14 bases spanning the gap. The CDR3 runs to 13 residues. The rearrangement links TRBV12-3 or TRBV12-4 to TRBJ1-1, with D perhaps TRBD1 (5 bases). The receptor comes from a woman in her fifties or sixties who had recovered from COVID-19. Material for sequencing was PBMCs or T cells enriched from blood (not recorded which). The CDR3: CASSPGLRAEAFF. The CDR3 DNA is TGTGCCAGCAGCCCGGGACTCCGCGCTGAAGCTTTCTTT.